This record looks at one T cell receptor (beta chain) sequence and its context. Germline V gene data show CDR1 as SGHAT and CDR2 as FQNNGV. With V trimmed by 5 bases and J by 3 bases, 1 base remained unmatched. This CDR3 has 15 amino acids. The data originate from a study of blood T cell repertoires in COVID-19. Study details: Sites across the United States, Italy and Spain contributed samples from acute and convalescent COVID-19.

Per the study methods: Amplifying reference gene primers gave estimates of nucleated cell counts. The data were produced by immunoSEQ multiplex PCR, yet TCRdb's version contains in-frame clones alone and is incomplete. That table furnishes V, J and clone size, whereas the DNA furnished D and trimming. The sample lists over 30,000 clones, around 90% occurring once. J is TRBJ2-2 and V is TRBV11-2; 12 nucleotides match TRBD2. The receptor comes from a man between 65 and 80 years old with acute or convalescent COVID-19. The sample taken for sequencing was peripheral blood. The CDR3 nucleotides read TGTGCCAGCAGCCCTAGCGGGAGGGACACCGGGGAGCTGTTTTTT. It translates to CASSPSGRDTGELFF.